The 29 T cell receptor beta chains in this list originate from one sample, sequenced in a study of a mutant IDH1 vaccine in newly diagnosed glioma. Time point reported: week 47, end of study. With topical imiquimod, each dose of the vaccine consisted of 300 ug of mutant IDH1 20-mer peptide. Their specific antigens are unknown. Here immunoSEQ multiplex PCR was the method, and the copy in TCRdb shows in-frame clones only, minus some. This sample has tens of thousands of clones; 65% to 90% occur once, and the top ten carry over 15%. Sequenced here: PBMCs, sampled from a glioma patient whose treatment included an IDH1 peptide vaccine. These receptors were obtained from a man aged 18 to 30 with glioma. Some clones in this sample may be carry-over from other donors' samples.

The V gene is TRBV7-2, the J gene TRBJ1-2; possible D gene TRBD1, 6 bases. The CDR3 consists of 14 residues. The V end lost 2 bases, the J end lost 8 bases, and 15 bases lay between the germline ends. Per germline, CDR1 SGHTA and CDR2 FQGNSA. The CDR3: CASSLFHRDGGYTF. The CDR3 DNA reads TGTGCCAGCAGCTTATTTCACAGGGACGGCGGCTACACCTTC.

This chain joins TRBV7-6 and TRBJ1-5; D is undetermined. V lost 5 bases, J lost 6 bases, and 11 bases lay in between. This CDR3 comprises 13 residues. From germline, CDR1 is SGHVS and CDR2 FNYEAQ. CDR3 in DNA: TGTGCCAGCAGCCTGGGCTTTAGTCAGCCCCAGCATTTT. It specifies CASSLGFSQPQHF.

This chain uses TRBV13 with TRBJ1-1, with TRBD1 matching over 8 bases. Per germline, CDR1 PRHDT and CDR2 FYEKMQ (reference sequence). Trimming cost V 5 bases and J 0 bases; bases outside gene matches: 5. This CDR3 is built from 15 residues. In nucleotides, the CDR3 is TGTGCCAGCAGCCTGTGGGACAGGTTGAACACTGAAGCTTTCTTT. Translation: CASSLWDRLNTEAFF.

The J gene is TRBJ1-5, the V gene TRBV27, with D possibly being TRBD1 (6 bases). V lost 4 bases, J lost 1 base, and 11 bases lay in between. The CDR3 length is 15 residues. Per germline, CDR1 MNHEY and CDR2 SMNVEV (reference sequence). CDR3 protein: CASSSDRSSNQPQHF. The DNA for the CDR3 is TGTGCCAGCAGTTCAGACAGGTCCAGCAATCAGCCCCAGCATTTT.

The V gene is TRBV10-2, the J gene TRBJ2-1, with 10 bases lining up with TRBD2. CDR3 size: 15 residues. Germline assignment: CDR1 WSHSY and CDR2 SAAADI. J gave up 2 bases and V 2 bases, and 0 bases lay outside the gene matches. This CDR3 is CASSESGGAYNEQFF. The CDR3 DNA reads as TGCGCCAGCAGTGAGAGCGGGGGGGCCTACAATGAGCAGTTCTTC.

The chain is built from TRBV7-8 and TRBJ2-7; 8 bases are a match to TRBD1. V was pared by 5 bases and J by 0 bases, with 6 bases of the junction left unmatched. In germline, CDR1 is SGHVS, CDR2 FQNEAQ. The CDR3 runs 15 residues. CDR3 region: CASSRRDRSSYEQYF. The DNA for the CDR3 is TGTGCCAGCAGCCGCCGGGACAGGAGCTCCTACGAGCAGTACTTC.

This clone was found once. The chain joins TRBV6-6 to TRBJ1-5; D remains unclear. Germline V gives CDR1 MNHNY, CDR2 SVGAGI (reference sequence). Trimming shortened V by 6 bases and J by 0 bases, and 9 bases separated the two germline ends. The CDR3 runs 14 residues. CDR3 in DNA: TGTGCCAGCAGGGCAGGCGGTAGCAATCAGCCCCAGCATTTT. The encoded protein is CASRAGGSNQPQHF.

This chain connects TRBV6-5 to TRBJ1-4; 8 bases line up with TRBD1. The V segment lost 6 bases and the J segment 6 bases; nucleotides outside the gene matches: 6. CDR1 and CDR2 from the germline V gene are MNHEY and SVGAGI. CDR3 size: 14 residues. The CDR3 region is CASSRSGGDEKLFF. Here the CDR3 DNA reads TGTGCCAGCAGCCGCTCAGGGGGCGATGAAAAACTGTTTTTT.

The V gene is TRBV4-2, the J gene TRBJ1-2, with 8 positions matching TRBD1. The V gene's germline CDR1 is LGHNA and CDR2 YNFKEQ. CDR3 length: 16 amino acids. The junction had 7 bases not matched to a gene; V was cut back by 0 bases and J by 4 bases. CDR3 coding DNA: TGTGCCAGCAGCCAAGATCCGGCAGGGGGCGGCTATGGCTACACCTTC. Its protein product is CASSQDPAGGGYGYTF.

This clone was observed a handful of times. The CDR3 bases are TGCAGCGTTGGTAGGGACAGGGGGCGTGAAGCTTTCTTT. As protein: CSVGRDRGREAFF. The chain has TRBV29-1 and TRBJ1-1; TRBD1 matches at 12 bases. The CDR3 extends over 13 amino acids. Germline CDR1 reads SQVTM; CDR2 reads ANQGSEA. The trim removed 4 bases at V and 7 bases at J, leaving 4 bases unmatched.

The table lists this clone with a few counts. The chain has TRBV5-1 and TRBJ2-7, with unresolved D. The length of the CDR3 is 12 residues. Trimming removed 1 base from V and 0 bases from J, with 2 bases in between. Germline lookup yields CDR1 SGHRS and CDR2 YFSETQ. CDR3 region: CASSLSSYEQYF. In nucleotides, the CDR3 is TGCGCCAGCAGCTTGAGCTCCTACGAGCAGTACTTC.

This clone has a single count. The CDR3 reads CAWTPRVPKPYEQYF. The CDR3 DNA reads TGTGCCTGGACCCCCCGGGTTCCGAAGCCCTACGAGCAGTACTTC. This chain connects TRBV30 to TRBJ2-7; D gene ambiguous. V shed 4 bases and J shed 2 bases, with 18 bases lying between them. This CDR3 has 15 amino acids. Germline V gives CDR1 GTSNPN, CDR2 SVGIG (reference sequence).

The chain uses TRBV13 and TRBJ1-1; tentative D call: TRBD1 (5 bases). This CDR3 has 11 amino acids. Trimming left V 5 bases short and J 7 bases short, with 8 bases between. Per the germline V gene, CDR1 is PRHDT and CDR2 is FYEKMQ (reference sequence). CDR3 DNA: TGTGCCAGCAGCACCAGGGTTGAAGCTTTCTTT. Translated: CASSTRVEAFF.

The CDR3 reads CASSSQVDKETQYF. The CDR3, as DNA: TGTGCCAGCAGTTCCCAGGTCGATAAAGAGACCCAGTACTTC. The chain combines TRBV27 with TRBJ2-5; D is unresolved. V was clipped by 4 bases and J by 3 bases, with 12 bases between them. Germline loops: CDR1 MNHEY, CDR2 SMNVEV (reference sequence). The CDR3 totals 14 residues.

There are a few counts of this clone. This chain connects TRBV19 to TRBJ2-2, with TRBD2 as a possible D gene (6 bases). With 4 bases removed from V and 6 bases from J, the gap between germline ends came to 21 bases. The germline gives CDR1 LNHDA, CDR2 SQIVND (reference sequence). The CDR3 is 17 amino acids. CDR3 in DNA: TGTGCCAGTAGTAGGGAGGTCCGCAGGTTCACATCCGGGGAGCTGTTTTTT. It is translated as CASSREVRRFTSGELFF.

The CDR3 reads CASSDGPGQGAGDTEAFF. As DNA, the CDR3 is TGTGCCAGCAGTGATGGACCGGGACAGGGGGCCGGTGACACTGAAGCTTTCTTT. This chain joins TRBV25-1 and TRBJ1-1; 12 nucleotides line up with TRBD1. Germline CDR1 MGHDK, CDR2 SYGVNS. The V segment lost 3 bases and the J segment 3 bases; nucleotides outside the gene matches: 11. CDR3 length equals 18 residues.

The V and J genes are TRBV13 and TRBJ2-5, with 8 bases fitting TRBD1. There are 14 residues in the CDR3. From germline, CDR1 is PRHDT and CDR2 FYEKMQ (reference sequence). Trimming removed 5 bases from V and 5 bases from J; junction bases left unmatched: 7. CDR3 amino acids: CASSQGAMEETQYF. The CDR3 region has the DNA TGTGCCAGCAGCCAGGGGGCTATGGAGGAGACCCAGTACTTC. Full variable domain (rest looked up from reference TRBV13 and TRBJ2-5): AAGVIQSPRHLIKEKRETATLKCYPIPRHDTVYWYQQGPGQDPQFLISFYEKMQSDKGSIPDRFSAQQFSDYHSELNMSSLELGDSALYFCASSQGAMEETQYFGPGTRLLVL.

The J gene is TRBJ1-1, the V gene TRBV27, with D possibly matching TRBD1 (6 bases). The ends were cut back, 4 bases at V and 0 bases at J, with 9 bases in the middle. Germline CDR1 MNHEY, CDR2 SMNVEV (reference sequence). This CDR3 contains 14 residues. The CDR3 sequence: CASSSGTMNTEAFF. As DNA, the CDR3 is TGTGCCAGCAGTTCCGGGACAATGAACACTGAAGCTTTCTTT.

V gene TRBV6-5 combines with J gene TRBJ2-5, with D possibly TRBD2 on 5 matching bases. Per the germline V gene, CDR1 is MNHEY and CDR2 is SVGAGI. The CDR3 covers 15 residues. V gave up 5 bases and J gave up 4 bases, with 17 bases separating them. CDR3 sequence reads: CASSTTNSARETQYF. The CDR3 DNA follows: TGTGCCAGCAGTACAACGAATAGCGCGCGAGAGACCCAGTACTTC.

The rearrangement links TRBV7-9 to TRBJ1-4; D unclear. The length of the CDR3 is 12 residues. V was trimmed by 2 bases and J by 8 bases, leaving 6 bases between them. The V gene's germline CDR1 is SEHNR and CDR2 FQNEAQ (reference sequence). The CDR3 nucleotides read TGTGCCAGCAGCTTATTGGGGGAAAAACTGTTTTTT. Translating gives CASSLLGEKLFF.

The chain has TRBV5-5 and TRBJ2-7; 7 bases align to TRBD1. The CDR3 has 14 residues. V was pared by 1 base and J by 3 bases, with 4 bases of the junction left unmatched. Per germline, CDR1 SGHKS and CDR2 YYEKEE (reference sequence). The CDR3 spells CASSLWAGGYEQYF. The CDR3 DNA follows: TGTGCCAGCAGCTTGTGGGCAGGGGGCTACGAGCAGTACTTC.

This clone appeared a few times. Here the CDR3 reads CASSMGYGVNTEAFF. Here the CDR3 DNA reads TGTGCCAGTAGTATGGGTTACGGTGTGAACACTGAAGCTTTCTTT. The chain carries TRBV19 and TRBJ1-1, with D hard to call. Germline lookup yields CDR1 LNHDA and CDR2 SQIVND (reference sequence). This CDR3 spans 15 amino acids. The ends were cut back, 3 bases at V and 0 bases at J, with 11 bases in the middle.

V and J are TRBV30 and TRBJ2-7; tentative D call: TRBD1 (5 bases). Between the trimmed V and J ends, which lost 0 bases and 5 bases, there was a span of 11 bases. Per the germline V gene, CDR1 is GTSNPN and CDR2 is SVGIG (reference sequence). This CDR3 is 13 amino acids long. CDR3 loop: CAWSVLGANEQYF. In DNA, the CDR3 is TGTGCCTGGAGTGTACTTGGGGCTAACGAGCAGTACTTC. The complete variable domain, with remaining parts taken from reference TRBV30 and TRBJ2-7, reads SQTIHQWPATLVQPVGSPLSLECTVEGTSNPNLYWYRQAAGRGLQLLFYSVGIGQISSEVPQNLSASRPQDRQFILSSKKLLLSDSGFYLCAWSVLGANEQYFGPGTRLTVT.

This clone occurred a few times. The V call is TRBV10-3, the J call TRBJ1-1; possible D gene TRBD1, 5 bases. The V gene lost 6 bases and the J gene lost 1 base, with 6 bases spanning the gap. This CDR3 comprises 12 residues. Germline V lookup: CDR1 ENHRY, CDR2 SYGVKD. The CDR3 sequence: CAIRGGNTEAFF. The CDR3 DNA is TGTGCCATCAGGGGGGGGAACACTGAAGCTTTCTTT.

The chain uses TRBV7-9 and TRBJ2-5; TRBD2 might be the D (6 bases). The CDR3 spans 14 residues. V was pared by 1 base and J by 3 bases, with 9 bases between. In germline, CDR1 is SEHNR, CDR2 FQNEAQ (reference sequence). CDR3 loop: CASSLGGLEETQYF. The CDR3, as DNA: TGTGCCAGCAGCTTAGGGGGACTGGAAGAGACCCAGTACTTC.

The chain employs TRBV4-3 and TRBJ1-5; 9 nucleotides line up with TRBD1. After removal of 0 bases from V and 6 bases from J, the junction contained 3 bases not matched to a gene. CDR3 length: 15 residues. CDR1 LGHNA and CDR2 YSLEER come from the germline V gene. DNA of the CDR3: TGCGCCAGCAGCCAAGAAACAGGGGGCACTCAGCCCCAGCATTTT. Its translation: CASSQETGGTQPQHF.

This sequence joins TRBV5-4 and TRBJ2-3, with a possible D match to TRBD2 (5 bases). This CDR3 is 12 amino acids long. Germline V gene lookup returns CDR1 SGHNT and CDR2 YYREEE (reference sequence). The V end was cut by 4 bases, the J end by 5 bases, with 8 bases between. For the CDR3, the DNA is TGTGCCAGCAGCCACGGACTAGATACGCAGTATTTT. This translates into CASSHGLDTQYF.

V and J are TRBV18 and TRBJ1-2; D is unresolved. Trimming took 0 bases from V and 8 from J, leaving 13 bases between them. The germline V gene has CDR1 KGHSH and CDR2 LQKENI. This CDR3 contains 14 residues. The CDR3 nucleotides are TGTGCCAGCTCACCACCAGAATATATGTGGGGCTACACCTTC. Translation gives CASSPPEYMWGYTF.

This clone appeared a single time. The chain employs TRBV7-9 and TRBJ1-2; tentative D call: TRBD1 (5 bases). The ends were cut back, 4 bases at V and 10 bases at J, with 25 bases in the middle. From germline, CDR1 is SEHNR and CDR2 FQNEAQ (reference sequence). The CDR3 spans 16 residues. Here the CDR3 reads CASSYSRLRVLEVYTF. CDR3 coding DNA: TGTGCCAGCAGCTATTCTCGACTCAGGGTATTAGAAGTCTACACCTTC.